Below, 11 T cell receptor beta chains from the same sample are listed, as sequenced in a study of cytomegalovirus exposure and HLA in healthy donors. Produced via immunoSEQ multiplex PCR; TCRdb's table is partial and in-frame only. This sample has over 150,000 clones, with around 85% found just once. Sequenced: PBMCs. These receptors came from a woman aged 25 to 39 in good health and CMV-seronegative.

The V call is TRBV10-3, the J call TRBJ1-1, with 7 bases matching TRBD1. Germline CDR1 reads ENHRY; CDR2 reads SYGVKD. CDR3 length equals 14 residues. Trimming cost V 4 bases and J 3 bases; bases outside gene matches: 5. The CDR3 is CAISVQGPDTEAFF. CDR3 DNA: TGTGCCATCAGTGTACAGGGGCCGGACACTGAAGCTTTCTTT.

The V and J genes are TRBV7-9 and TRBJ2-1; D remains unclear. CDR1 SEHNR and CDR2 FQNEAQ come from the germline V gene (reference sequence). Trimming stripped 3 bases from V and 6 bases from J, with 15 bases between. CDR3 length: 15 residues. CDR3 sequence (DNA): TGTGCCAGCAGCTTTAGGAGTGGGCTGGGCAATGAGCAGTTCTTC. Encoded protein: CASSFRSGLGNEQFF.

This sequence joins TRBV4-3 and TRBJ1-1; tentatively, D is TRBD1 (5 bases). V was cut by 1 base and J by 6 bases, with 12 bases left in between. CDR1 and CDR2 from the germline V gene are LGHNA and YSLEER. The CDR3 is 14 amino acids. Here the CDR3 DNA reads TGCGCCAGCAGCCAAGGGGTCGGGGGGTCTGAAGCTTTCTTT. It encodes CASSQGVGGSEAFF.

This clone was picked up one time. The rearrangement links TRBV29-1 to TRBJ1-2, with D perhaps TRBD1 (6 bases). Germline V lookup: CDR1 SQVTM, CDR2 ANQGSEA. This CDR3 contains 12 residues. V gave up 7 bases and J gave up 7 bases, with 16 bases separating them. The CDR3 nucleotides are TGCAGCGCCCAAAGGCAGGGGATTGGCTACACCTTC. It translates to CSAQRQGIGYTF.

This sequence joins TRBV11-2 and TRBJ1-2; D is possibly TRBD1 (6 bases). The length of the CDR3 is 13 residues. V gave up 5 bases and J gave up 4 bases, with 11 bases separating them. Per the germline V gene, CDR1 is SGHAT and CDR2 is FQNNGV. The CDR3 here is CASSTADSYGYTF. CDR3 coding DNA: TGTGCCAGCAGCACCGCGGACAGCTATGGCTACACCTTC.

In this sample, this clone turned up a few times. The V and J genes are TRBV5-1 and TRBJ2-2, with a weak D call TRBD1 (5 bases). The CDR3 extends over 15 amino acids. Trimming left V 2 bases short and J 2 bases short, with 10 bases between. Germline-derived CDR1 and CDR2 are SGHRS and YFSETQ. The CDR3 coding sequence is TGCGCCAGCAGCTTTAAAACAGGAAACACCGGGGAGCTGTTTTTT. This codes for CASSFKTGNTGELFF.

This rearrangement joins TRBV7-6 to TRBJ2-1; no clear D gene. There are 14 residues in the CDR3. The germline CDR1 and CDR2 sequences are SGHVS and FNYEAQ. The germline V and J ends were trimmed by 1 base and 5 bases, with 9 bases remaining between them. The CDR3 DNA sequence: TGTGCCAGCAGCTTAGTGGGATGGGACAATGAGCAGTTCTTC. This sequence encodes CASSLVGWDNEQFF. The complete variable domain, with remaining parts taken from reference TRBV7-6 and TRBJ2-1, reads GAGVSQSPRYKVTKRGQDVALRCDPISGHVSLYWYRQALGQGPEFLTYFNYEAQQDKSGLPNDRFSAERPEGSISTLTIQRTEQRDSAMYRCASSLVGWDNEQFFGPGTRLTVL.

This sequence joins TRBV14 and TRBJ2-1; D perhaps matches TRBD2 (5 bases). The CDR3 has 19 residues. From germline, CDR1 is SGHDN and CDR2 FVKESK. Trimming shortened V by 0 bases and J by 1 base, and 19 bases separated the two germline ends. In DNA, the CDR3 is TGTGCCAGCAGCCAAGAGCGTGGTTTGGGCGGGTCGTCCTACAATGAGCAGTTCTTC. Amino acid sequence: CASSQERGLGGSSYNEQFF. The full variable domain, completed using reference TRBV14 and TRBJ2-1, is EAGVTQFPSHSVIEKGQTVTLRCDPISGHDNLYWYRRVMGKEIKFLLHFVKESKQDESGMPNNRFLAERTGGTYSTLKVQPAELEDSGVYFCASSQERGLGGSSYNEQFFGPGTRLTVL.

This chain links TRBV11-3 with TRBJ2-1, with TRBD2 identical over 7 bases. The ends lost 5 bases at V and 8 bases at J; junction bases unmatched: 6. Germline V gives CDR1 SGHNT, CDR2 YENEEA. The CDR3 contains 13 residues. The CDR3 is CASSAGVSDEQFF. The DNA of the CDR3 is TGTGCCAGCAGCGCGGGAGTATCGGATGAGCAGTTCTTC.

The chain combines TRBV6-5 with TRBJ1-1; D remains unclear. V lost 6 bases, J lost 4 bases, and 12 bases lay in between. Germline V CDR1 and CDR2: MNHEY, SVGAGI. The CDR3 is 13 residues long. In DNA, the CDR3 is TGTGCCAGCAGGAGAGACCCGAGCACTGAAGCTTTCTTT. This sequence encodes CASRRDPSTEAFF.

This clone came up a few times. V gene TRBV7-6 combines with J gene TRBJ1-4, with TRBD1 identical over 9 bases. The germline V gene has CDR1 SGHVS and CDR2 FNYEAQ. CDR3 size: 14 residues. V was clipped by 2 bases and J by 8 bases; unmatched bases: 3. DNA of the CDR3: TGTGCCAGCAGCTTAACACAGGGGGCGGAAAAACTGTTTTTT. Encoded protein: CASSLTQGAEKLFF.